These 3 T cell receptor beta chains share one sample of origin, sequenced in a study of T-cell reconstitution after alpha-beta-depleted transplantation in children. Unique molecular identifiers were incorporated into the prepared TCRbeta library. TCRdb called the PCR reads again in MiXCR, with one record for every CDR3 protein. Among approximately 630,000 distinct CDR3 sequences, around 13% were seen once, and the ten largest hold around 0.79%. The material was PBMCs, obtained before TCRalphabeta/CD19-depleted stem cell transplant. Receptor source: a girl aged 2-10 years with congenital amegakaryocytic thrombocytopenia, due to receive a stem cell transplant.

As concerns this clonotype: With a much larger clone just one base away, this may be a read error. The CDR3 loop is CASSLGIWETQSF. The CDR3 coding sequence is TGTGCCAGCAGTTTAGGGATTTGGGAGACCCAGTCCTTC. The chain couples TRBV12-3 or TRBV12-4 to TRBJ2-5, with D possibly being TRBD2 (5 bases). There are 13 residues in the CDR3.

This clonotype was seen a few times. The V gene is TRBV7-8, the J gene TRBJ2-2, with TRBD2 identical over 8 bases. The CDR3 is 16 residues long. Germline loops: CDR1 SGHVS, CDR2 FQNEAQ. The V segment lost 1 base and the J segment 5 bases; nucleotides outside the gene matches: 6. The CDR3 reads CASSLVAGPGTGELFF. CDR3 bases: TGTGCCAGCAGCTTAGTAGCGGGACCGGGGACCGGGGAGCTGTTTTTT. Full variable domain (missing parts from reference TRBV7-8 and TRBJ2-2): GAGVSQSPRYKVAKRGQDVALRCDPISGHVSLFWYQQALGQGPEFLTYFQNEAQLDKSGLPSDRFFAERPEGSVSTLKIQRTQQEDSAVYLCASSLVAGPGTGELFFGEGSRLTVL.

This clonotype was observed at least ten times. The chain links TRBV20-1 to TRBJ2-1; either TRBD1 or TRBD2 may fit D (5 bases each). The CDR3 runs 13 residues. V was trimmed by 6 bases and J by 2 bases, leaving 11 bases between them. The germline CDR1 and CDR2 sequences are DFQATT and SNEGSKA (reference sequence). The CDR3 here is CSAGDQTYNEQFF. CDR3 DNA: TGCAGTGCGGGGGACCAAACCTACAATGAGCAGTTCTTC.